The entry below describes one T cell receptor (beta chain). What it binds is unknown. PCR was performed a second time for roughly 7 to 12 cycles using a sample-barcoded 5' primer and a J-beta primer mix. TCRdb re-derived calls from the 5' RACE reads in MiXCR, one entry per CDR3 protein. The sample lists roughly 930,000 distinct CDR3 sequences; 45% to 50% were seen once. These data originate in a study of blood T cells in healthy people across ages. V shed 8 bases and J shed 6 bases, with 16 bases lying between them. Germline V CDR1 and CDR2: SQVTM, ANQGSEA. The CDR3 sequence is 12 residues long. Findings and limits, study-wide: The study lacked donor CMV status, which possibly confounded expanded clonotype changes.

The TCR comes from a young man in good health. Specimen: blood. This chain uses TRBV29-1 with TRBJ1-2, with D unresolved. CDR3 DNA: TGCAGCACCTGGGCACCTAGGGATGGCTACACCTTC. Translating it yields CSTWAPRDGYTF.